A selection of T cell receptor beta chains follows, all from one sample in a study of cytomegalovirus exposure and HLA in healthy donors. Clones were sequenced by immunoSEQ multiplex PCR, and TCRdb holds only the in-frame ones, with some missing. The data hold about 200,000 clones, with 80% to 90% observed a single time. The specimen sequenced was PBMCs. These TCRs come from a man younger than 40 in good health and CMV-seronegative. CDR3s include the opening cysteine and the closing phenylalanine or tryptophan. Fields, in order: V gene, J gene, CDR3 protein.

v_gene: TRBV6-5
j_gene: TRBJ1-4
CDR3aa: CASSYGNRGDEKLFF

v_gene: TRBV10-1
j_gene: TRBJ2-3
CDR3aa: CASSDLAGASTDTQYF

v_gene: TRBV9
j_gene: TRBJ2-3
CDR3aa: CASSPDRGQPADTQYF

v_gene: TRBV5-1
j_gene: TRBJ2-7
CDR3aa: CASSLVPGQIYEQYF

v_gene: TRBV6-1
j_gene: TRBJ1-1
CDR3aa: CASTGFRTEAFF

v_gene: TRBV5-1
j_gene: TRBJ1-4
CDR3aa: CASSLAGINEKLFF

v_gene: TRBV7-8
j_gene: TRBJ2-2
CDR3aa: CASSLGSVLGNTGELFF

v_gene: TRBV7-2
j_gene: TRBJ2-1
CDR3aa: CASRGLAGGNEQFF

v_gene: TRBV21-1
j_gene: TRBJ2-1
CDR3aa: CASSPPGTGVSEQFF

v_gene: TRBV10-3
j_gene: TRBJ1-5
CDR3aa: CAITAGGNQPQHF

v_gene: TRBV6-1
j_gene: TRBJ2-3
CDR3aa: CASSGGAGVADTQYF

v_gene: TRBV2
j_gene: TRBJ2-5
CDR3aa: CASSEKRLAEVETQYF

v_gene: TRBV18
j_gene: TRBJ2-1
CDR3aa: CASSPGPGFNEQFF

v_gene: TRBV21-1
j_gene: TRBJ2-2
CDR3aa: CASSHAKRGNTGELFF

v_gene: TRBV5-4
j_gene: TRBJ2-1
CDR3aa: CASSLGGLSYNEQFF

v_gene: TRBV4-1
j_gene: TRBJ2-1
CDR3aa: CASSQDTSGYYNEQFF

v_gene: TRBV7-2
j_gene: TRBJ1-3
CDR3aa: CASSLNVLDRVGNTIYF

v_gene: TRBV6-1
j_gene: TRBJ1-4
CDR3aa: CASRPEGNEKLFF

v_gene: TRBV27
j_gene: TRBJ1-2
CDR3aa: CASSLVPGQGSEGYGYTF

v_gene: TRBV5-1
j_gene: TRBJ2-1
CDR3aa: CASSLGASGGYNEQFF

v_gene: TRBV6-1
j_gene: TRBJ2-5
CDR3aa: CASSEGVGGGETQYF

v_gene: TRBV5-4
j_gene: TRBJ2-1
CDR3aa: CASSPTSGADNEQFF

v_gene: TRBV6-1
j_gene: TRBJ1-3
CDR3aa: CASKETGHGGNTIYF

v_gene: TRBV27
j_gene: TRBJ2-5
CDR3aa: CASSFRRGRGGETQYF

v_gene: TRBV5-1
j_gene: TRBJ2-3
CDR3aa: CASSRSGGGTDTQYF

v_gene: TRBV29-1
j_gene: TRBJ2-4
CDR3aa: CSVGSRGAKNIQYF

v_gene: TRBV5-4
j_gene: TRBJ1-2
CDR3aa: CASSRQGGGNYGYTF

v_gene: TRBV6-1
j_gene: TRBJ2-7
CDR3aa: CASSDNPGYEQYF

v_gene: TRBV13
j_gene: TRBJ1-4
CDR3aa: CASSLKGANEKLFF

v_gene: TRBV5-1
j_gene: TRBJ1-1
CDR3aa: CASSQGQPFPLSNTEAFF

v_gene: TRBV5-1
j_gene: TRBJ2-7
CDR3aa: CASSLATGSEVYEQYF

v_gene: TRBV9
j_gene: TRBJ2-3
CDR3aa: CAHGGGGVKGGTDTQYF

v_gene: TRBV6-5
j_gene: TRBJ1-3
CDR3aa: CASSRQLGSGNTIYF

v_gene: TRBV6-5
j_gene: TRBJ1-2
CDR3aa: CASRATNRNYGYTF

v_gene: TRBV5-4
j_gene: TRBJ2-7
CDR3aa: CASSFVQGDEQYF

v_gene: TRBV5-1
j_gene: TRBJ2-3
CDR3aa: CASSSSTSTLTDTQYF

v_gene: TRBV7-2
j_gene: TRBJ1-1
CDR3aa: CASRDRGRIGDAEAFF

v_gene: TRBV11-2
j_gene: TRBJ1-2
CDR3aa: CASSFTGPTNYGYTF

v_gene: TRBV20-1
j_gene: TRBJ2-3
CDR3aa: CSAARDTQYF

v_gene: TRBV27
j_gene: TRBJ2-1
CDR3aa: CASSLFYPGSYNEQFF

v_gene: TRBV6-5
j_gene: TRBJ2-3
CDR3aa: CASSRQGLRTDTQYF

v_gene: TRBV7-8
j_gene: TRBJ2-1
CDR3aa: CASSLKGSGGNEQFF

v_gene: TRBV5-1
j_gene: TRBJ2-5
CDR3aa: CASSPGQQETQYF

v_gene: TRBV7-2
j_gene: TRBJ2-1
CDR3aa: CASSFNNEQFF

v_gene: TRBV28
j_gene: TRBJ2-7
CDR3aa: CASSLLRSGYEQYF

v_gene: TRBV19
j_gene: TRBJ2-7
CDR3aa: CASSGQANYEQYF

v_gene: TRBV4-1
j_gene: TRBJ2-1
CDR3aa: CASSRLKTGGGYNEQFF

v_gene: TRBV5-1
j_gene: TRBJ2-5
CDR3aa: CASATGIQETQYF

v_gene: TRBV28
j_gene: TRBJ2-7
CDR3aa: CASSIRDRRGYEQYF

v_gene: TRBV4-1
j_gene: TRBJ1-6
CDR3aa: CASSQDPNSYNSPLHF

v_gene: TRBV19
j_gene: TRBJ2-3
CDR3aa: CASSVERGGTDTQYF